One sample yielded the 22 T cell receptor beta chains listed below, sequenced in a study of glioma-infiltrating T cells after dendritic cell vaccination. This table comes from immunoSEQ multiplex PCR, and its TCRdb copy is limited to in-frame clones, with some not included. The data hold approximately 110,000 clones, with 85% to 90% observed a single time. Time point here: after dendritic cell vaccination, including at tumor progression/relapse. Sequencing was performed on blood, taken after dendritic cell vaccination. These receptors all come from a human donor with glioblastoma.

The V call is TRBV10-3, the J call TRBJ2-3; 9 nucleotides align to TRBD2. The CDR3 runs 15 residues. CDR1 and CDR2 (germline): ENHRY, SYGVKD. The trim removed 9 bases at V and 0 bases at J, leaving 7 bases unmatched. The CDR3 loop is CAISGGGASTDTQYF. Written as DNA, the CDR3 is TGTGCCATAAGCGGCGGGGGGGCTAGCACAGATACGCAGTATTTT.

This clone is a singleton in its sample. The gene calls are TRBV9 and TRBJ2-1; 13 bases line up with TRBD2. Germline-derived CDR1 and CDR2 are SGDLS and YYNGEE. The ends lost 0 bases at V and 7 bases at J; junction bases unmatched: 7. CDR3 length: 17 amino acids. DNA of the CDR3: TGTGCCAGCAGCGTAGCCGCACTAGCGGGAGGGCCTAATGAGCAGTTCTTC. It translates to CASSVAALAGGPNEQFF.

This sequence joins TRBV2 and TRBJ1-6; D is possibly TRBD1 (6 bases). The CDR3 runs to 15 residues. Trimming left V 6 bases short and J 7 bases short, with 16 bases between. Germline loops: CDR1 SNHLY, CDR2 FYNNEI. This CDR3 is CASSAQGKENSPLHF. CDR3 bases: TGTGCCAGCAGCGCACAGGGAAAGGAAAATTCACCCCTCCACTTT.

This chain links TRBV7-8 with TRBJ1-1, with unresolved D. The CDR3 spans 13 residues. Germline CDR1 and CDR2: SGHVS and FQNEAQ. The ends were cut back, 5 bases at V and 6 bases at J, with 13 bases in the middle. CDR3 sequence reads: CASSIGEGAEAFF. The DNA for the CDR3 is TGTGCCAGCAGCATCGGGGAGGGAGCTGAAGCTTTCTTT.

This chain connects TRBV7-8 to TRBJ2-3, with 11 positions matching TRBD1. Germline V CDR1 and CDR2: SGHVS, FQNEAQ. This CDR3 comprises 14 residues. J lost 4 bases, V lost 8 bases, and 5 bases had no gene match. The CDR3 loop is CASYGQGASDTQYF. Here the CDR3 DNA reads TGTGCCAGCTACGGACAGGGGGCCTCAGATACGCAGTATTTT.

This clone was counted once. This sample includes further DNA sequences coding for the same CDR3. The chain couples TRBV5-1 to TRBJ1-2; D not resolved. The V and J ends lost 0 bases and 3 bases respectively, with 6 bases between them. This CDR3 contains 13 residues. Germline CDR1 is SGHRS and CDR2 is YFSETQ. CDR3 nucleotide sequence: TGCGCCAGCAGCTTGGGTCGGGACTATGGCTACACCTTC. Its translation: CASSLGRDYGYTF.

The genes are TRBV5-6 and TRBJ2-5; tentative D call: TRBD2 (5 bases). CDR3 length: 14 amino acids. Germline V CDR1 and CDR2: SGHDT, YYEEEE. The germline V and J ends were trimmed by 0 bases and 5 bases, with 11 bases remaining between them. CDR3 DNA sequence: TGTGCCAGCAGCTTGGCTTCGGGATCCGAGACCCAGTACTTC. Protein: CASSLASGSETQYF.

With regard to this clone: A read error may produce the germline difference seen at one junction end. The V and J genes are TRBV7-7 and TRBJ1-3; 7 bases agree with TRBD1. CDR3 length equals 16 residues. Germline V gives CDR1 SSHAT, CDR2 FNYEAQ (reference sequence). The CDR3 DNA is TGTGCTAGCAGCTTACAACTGACAGGGCCTGGAAACACCATATATTTT. It encodes CASSLQLTGPGNTIYF. The complete variable domain, with remaining parts taken from reference TRBV7-7 and TRBJ1-3, reads GAGVSQSPRYKVTKRGQDVTLRCDPISSHATLYWYQQALGQGPEFLTYFNYEAQPDKSGLPSDRFSAERPEGSISTLTIQRTEQRDSAMYRCASSLQLTGPGNTIYFGEGSWLTVV.

This rearrangement joins TRBV5-1 to TRBJ2-3; 8 positions match TRBD2. J gave up 3 bases and V 6 bases, and 9 bases lay outside the gene matches. Germline assignment: CDR1 SGHRS and CDR2 YFSETQ. The CDR3 is made up of 15 amino acids. In DNA form, the CDR3 reads TGCGCCAGCAACTCCGGGGGGGCCATGACAGATACGCAGTATTTT. This gives the protein CASNSGGAMTDTQYF.

The chain carries TRBV4-2 and TRBJ1-5, with 9 bases matching TRBD1. Per the germline V gene, CDR1 is LGHNA and CDR2 is YNFKEQ. This CDR3 contains 15 residues. The junction had 5 bases not matched to a gene; V was cut back by 1 base and J by 7 bases. CDR3 sequence (DNA): TGTGCCAGCAGCCAAGCGGGACAGGGAGGCCAGCCCCAGCATTTT. Protein product: CASSQAGQGGQPQHF.

The chain combines TRBV6-5 with TRBJ1-1; D ambiguous. The CDR3 has 13 amino acids. The germline CDR1 and CDR2 sequences are MNHEY and SVGAGI. V lost 5 bases, J lost 5 bases, and 12 bases lay in between. CDR3 residues: CASSQTRETEAFF. DNA for the CDR3: TGTGCCAGCAGTCAGACACGGGAGACTGAAGCTTTCTTT.

The rearrangement uses TRBV4-1 and TRBJ2-2; TRBD1 matches at 11 bases. This CDR3 has 16 residues. Trimming took 1 base from V and 6 from J; bases not matched to a gene: 4. CDR1 is MGHRA, CDR2 YSYEKL, per germline. CDR3 nucleotide sequence: TGCGCCAGCAGCCAAGCCGGGACAGGGGGTCCCGGGGAGCTGTTTTTT. Translation gives CASSQAGTGGPGELFF.

In its sample, this clone was seen a few times. This chain links TRBV4-1 with TRBJ2-5, with 9 bases fitting TRBD1. Germline V CDR1 and CDR2: MGHRA, YSYEKL. Unmatched junction bases numbered 10, after V lost 4 bases and J lost 4 bases. There are 16 residues in the CDR3. The CDR3, as DNA: TGCGCCAGCAGCCCTAACTCCGGGACAGGGTTAGAGACCCAGTACTTC. Its translation: CASSPNSGTGLETQYF.

Only one count was recorded for this clone. The chain carries TRBV5-1 and TRBJ1-3; unclear D gene. This CDR3 region has 15 residues. CDR1 SGHRS and CDR2 YFSETQ come from the germline V gene. V dropped 1 base and J dropped 0 bases, with 8 bases sitting between them. CDR3 DNA: TGCGCCAGCAGCTTGTCGGGAGACTCTGGAAACACCATATATTTT. The encoded protein is CASSLSGDSGNTIYF.

The chain links TRBV5-1 to TRBJ1-1, with a possible D match to TRBD1 (5 bases). The germline gives CDR1 SGHRS, CDR2 YFSETQ. The CDR3 covers 16 residues. Trimming removed 4 bases at V and 2 bases at J, with 18 bases between. The CDR3 DNA reads as TGCGCCAGCAGCCCTATGGGGCCGGGGGTTAACACTGAAGCTTTCTTT. Translated: CASSPMGPGVNTEAFF.

This clone appeared once. The chain carries TRBV5-1 and TRBJ1-3; TRBD1 aligns across 7 bases. The J segment lost 9 bases and the V segment lost 4 bases, leaving 13 bases of the junction unmatched. The CDR3 is 15 residues long. Germline V gene lookup returns CDR1 SGHRS and CDR2 YFSETQ. The CDR3 region is CASSPGQASISTIYF. The CDR3 coding sequence is TGCGCCAGCAGCCCCGGACAGGCCTCTATTAGCACCATATATTTT.

This clone has only a few counts. The V and J genes are TRBV19 and TRBJ2-3, with 9 positions matching TRBD1. Germline assignment: CDR1 LNHDA and CDR2 SQIVND (reference sequence). V lost 5 bases to trimming and J lost 5 bases; unmatched junction nucleotides: 5. This CDR3 is built from 14 residues. CDR3 residues: CASSDTGGGDTQYF. The CDR3 nucleotides read TGTGCCAGTAGTGACACAGGGGGCGGAGATACGCAGTATTTT.

This chain uses TRBV5-4 with TRBJ2-1; 11 positions match TRBD2. Germline assignment: CDR1 SGHNT and CDR2 YYREEE (reference sequence). The CDR3 contains 14 residues. V was clipped by 3 bases and J by 7 bases; unmatched bases: 3. The CDR3 sequence is CASSSGTSGNEQFF. The DNA of the CDR3 is TGTGCCAGCAGCTCGGGGACTAGCGGTAATGAGCAGTTCTTC.

The chain has TRBV5-5 and TRBJ2-7; 7 bases map to TRBD2. With 0 bases clipped from V and 4 bases from J, the junction kept 7 bases outside the gene matches. CDR1 is SGHKS, CDR2 YYEKEE, per germline (reference sequence). The CDR3 runs to 15 residues. CDR3 nucleotide sequence: TGTGCCAGCAGCTTGGGGTCTAGCGGAACTTACGAGCAGTACTTC. Translation: CASSLGSSGTYEQYF. Complete variable domain (other parts from reference TRBV5-5 and TRBJ2-7): DAGVTQSPTHLIKTRGQQVTLRCSPISGHKSVSWYQQVLGQGPQFIFQYYEKEERGRGNFPDRFSARQFPNYSSELNVNALLLGDSALYLCASSLGSSGTYEQYFGPGTRLTVT.

This clone has a single count. The genes are TRBV18 and TRBJ2-3; 7 bases match TRBD2. There are 16 residues in the CDR3. Germline loops: CDR1 KGHSH, CDR2 LQKENI. The V segment lost 3 bases and the J segment 1 base; nucleotides outside the gene matches: 7. CDR3 nucleotide sequence: TGTGCCAGCTCACCCCGGGCGGGGGTGGGCACAGATACGCAGTATTTT. Translated, it gives CASSPRAGVGTDTQYF. Full variable domain (missing parts from reference TRBV18 and TRBJ2-3): NAGVMQNPRHLVRRRGQEARLRCSPMKGHSHVYWYRQLPEEGLKFMVYLQKENIIDESGMPKERFSAEFPKEGPSILRIQQVVRGDSAAYFCASSPRAGVGTDTQYFGPGTRLTVL.

This clone was recorded a few times. The rearrangement joins TRBV7-8 to TRBJ2-2; 12 bases line up with TRBD2. The V gene's germline CDR1 is SGHVS and CDR2 FQNEAQ. The CDR3 covers 15 residues. Germline trimming cut 5 bases from V and 6 bases from J; bases unmatched to any gene: 4. The CDR3 is CASSILAGGPGELFF. CDR3 sequence (DNA): TGTGCCAGCAGCATCCTAGCGGGAGGGCCCGGGGAGCTGTTTTTT.

The chain combines TRBV7-8 with TRBJ2-5, with D possibly TRBD2 on 7 matching bases. The CDR3 length is 13 residues. The V gene lost 5 bases and the J gene lost 5 bases, with 12 bases spanning the gap. CDR1 SGHVS and CDR2 FQNEAQ come from the germline V gene. The CDR3 is CASSRGAFETQYF. CDR3 DNA sequence: TGTGCCAGCAGCCGGGGGGCTTTCGAGACCCAGTACTTC.